This T cell receptor (beta chain) stems from a study of T cell responses to AZD1222 COVID-19 vaccine. Study observations and caveats: In a largely white British group with more females than males, clonal diversity was possibly underestimated. Vaccine-related CD4 TCRs covered spike, predominating at 160-218 and 743-854.

Repertoires were generated with immunoSEQ multiplex PCR, while TCRdb's copy carries only in-frame clones and drops some. The repertoire holds about 120,000 clones, around nine tenths seen once, with less than 15% in the top ten. This clone was observed a handful of times. Its antigen is still unknown. CDR3 length equals 13 residues. Germline trimming cut 5 bases from V and 11 bases from J; bases unmatched to any gene: 11. The V gene is TRBV12-3 or TRBV12-4, the J gene TRBJ1-1, with 7 nucleotides matching TRBD1. Sequenced material: peripheral blood, taken on day 0 of AZD1222 vaccination. This sequence originates from an adult in good health. The CDR3 protein is CASSNDREVRAFF. The CDR3 DNA is TGTGCCAGCAGTAACGACAGGGAGGTAAGGGCTTTCTTT.